This T cell receptor beta chain was sequenced in a study of regulatory T cells in long-lasting Graves disease. General study results and limits: Persistent Graves' patients showed less TCR diversity than newly diagnosed patients showed.

Combining iRepertoire HTBI primers with Arm-PCR of CDR3 regions, the authors built TCR beta libraries. TCRdb reprocessed the multiplex PCR reads via MiXCR and lists one record per CDR3 protein. Among 300,000 to 450,000 distinct CDR3 sequences listed, about 14% were seen once. CDR3 length: 15 amino acids. With 3 bases removed from V and 2 bases from J, the gap between germline ends came to 13 bases. This clonotype was found a few times. The antigen remains unidentified. The time point: newly diagnosed GD, antithyroid drugs for less than 3 months. After RNA was extracted from PBMCs, the TCR library was made from it.

The genes are TRBV12-3 or TRBV12-4 and TRBJ1-2; no clear D. This material consisted of peripheral blood mononuclear cells (PBMCs), taken at new diagnosis, from a patient treated with antithyroid drugs. This sequence originates from a female donor with Graves disease. The chain's CDR3 is CASSFYTAGNYGYTF. The DNA for the CDR3 is TGTGCCAGCAGTTTCTACACGGCGGGAAACTATGGCTACACCTTC.